Listed below are T cell receptor beta chains from one sample, sequenced in a study of human T cells and chemical hapten exposure. TCRdb independently ran MiXCR on the RACE reads; one entry per CDR3 protein. The sample lists fewer than 200,000 distinct CDR3 sequences; approximately 31% were seen once. The sequenced sample was whole blood, obtained in connection with sensitization to the hapten diphenylcyclopropenone (DPC). All receptors come from a woman in her thirties with alopecia areata. Some clones in this sample may be carry-over from other donors' samples. CDR3s include the opening cysteine and the closing phenylalanine or tryptophan. Fields, in order: V gene, D gene, clone size, J gene, CDR3 protein, CDR3 DNA. The D gene is left open where the match is weak. Rows give clone size only sometimes, using once, few, many, or a class for an expanded clone.

TRBV9	.	.	TRBJ2-2	CASGVDLRAGELFF	TGTGCCAGCGGAGTGGACCTTAGAGCCGGGGAGCTGTTTTTT
TRBV9	TRBD2	.	TRBJ2-7	CASSADVGGLRSYEQYF	TGTGCCAGCAGCGCGGATGTGGGAGGGTTGCGTTCCTACGAGCAGTACTTC
TRBV3-1	.	.	TRBJ1-3	CASSRGTIGNTIYF	TGTGCCAGCAGCCGGGGAACTATTGGAAACACCATATATTTT
TRBV9	.	many	TRBJ1-6	CASSVDWGGGPLHF	TGTGCCAGCAGCGTAGATTGGGGGGGTGGACCCCTCCACTTT
TRBV4-1	.	.	TRBJ2-2	CASSQDPGGPNTGELFF	TGCGCCAGCAGCCAAGATCCTGGCGGGCCGAACACCGGGGAGCTGTTTTTT
TRBV28	.	.	TRBJ2-1	CASSSPARASGARDEQFF	TGTGCCAGCAGTTCTCCCGCGAGAGCGTCGGGGGCTCGGGATGAGCAGTTCTTC
TRBV28	TRBD1	few	TRBJ1-6	CASSLPQGANSPLHF	TGTGCCAGCAGTTTACCGCAGGGGGCTAATTCACCCCTCCACTTT
TRBV28	TRBD2	.	TRBJ2-1	CASSFLTSGSSYNEQFF	TGTGCCAGCAGTTTCCTGACTAGCGGGAGCTCCTACAATGAGCAGTTCTTC
TRBV29-1	TRBD1	.	TRBJ1-2	CSALGQGAKGYTF	TGCAGCGCCCTAGGACAGGGGGCAAAGGGCTACACCTTC
TRBV18	TRBD1	.	TRBJ2-3	CASSRQGSSTDTQYF	TGTGCCAGCTCACGACAGGGCTCAAGCACAGATACGCAGTATTTT
TRBV3-1	.	few	TRBJ2-3	CASSQEGREDTQYF	TGTGCCAGCAGCCAAGAAGGTCGTGAAGATACGCAGTATTTT
TRBV5-8	TRBD1	.	TRBJ1-5	CASSTGGSNQPQHF	TGTGCCAGCAGCACAGGGGGGAGCAATCAGCCCCAGCATTTT
TRBV11-2	.	.	TRBJ1-4	CASSLSRAPNEKLFF	TGTGCCAGCAGCTTAAGCAGGGCCCCTAATGAAAAACTGTTTTTT
TRBV7-2	.	many	TRBJ2-2	CASSLVGGGELFF	TGTGCCAGCAGCTTAGTAGGCGGCGGGGAGCTGTTTTTT
TRBV6-2/TRBV6-3	TRBD2	.	TRBJ2-1	CASSYRGSPHNEQFF	TGTGCCAGCAGTTATCGCGGGAGTCCCCACAATGAGCAGTTCTTC
TRBV3-1	.	many	TRBJ2-3	CASSQKLQGDTQYF	TGTGCCAGCAGCCAAAAGTTGCAGGGGGATACGCAGTATTTT
TRBV28	.	.	TRBJ2-1	CASSLSWAGASSYNEQFF	TGTGCCAGCAGTTTGAGCTGGGCGGGCGCAAGCTCCTACAATGAGCAGTTCTTC
TRBV29-1	TRBD1	few	TRBJ1-1	CSAAGQGVQAFF	TGCAGCGCCGCCGGACAGGGGGTTCAAGCTTTCTTT
TRBV28	.	.	TRBJ1-1	CASSLSYEAFF	TGTGCCAGCAGTTTAAGCTATGAAGCTTTCTTT
TRBV20-1	TRBD1	.	TRBJ2-7	CSARGGQVYEQYF	TGCAGTGCTAGAGGGGGACAGGTCTACGAGCAGTACTTC
TRBV7-2	.	few	TRBJ1-5	CASSLWRGKSNQPQHF	TGTGCCAGCAGCTTATGGCGGGGGAAAAGCAATCAGCCCCAGCATTTT
TRBV15	TRBD2	.	TRBJ2-5	CATSRGRRGQETQYF	TGTGCCACCAGCAGAGGTCGGCGGGGGCAAGAGACCCAGTACTTC
TRBV7-2	.	few	TRBJ2-2	CASTRQGLTGELFF	TGTGCCAGCACCCGGCAGGGTCTAACCGGGGAGCTGTTTTTT
TRBV5-1	.	few	TRBJ1-4	CASSRGENEKLFF	TGCGCCAGCAGCCGCGGGGAGAATGAAAAACTGTTTTTT
TRBV12-3/TRBV12-4	TRBD1	few	TRBJ2-3	CASSSTGQGINTQYF	TGTGCCAGCAGTTCTACGGGACAGGGGATAAATACGCAGTATTTT
TRBV7-9	.	.	TRBJ2-3	CASGTLSTDTQYF	TGTGCCAGCGGGACTCTGAGCACAGATACGCAGTATTTT
TRBV29-1	TRBD1	.	TRBJ2-5	CSVRQGETQYF	TGCAGCGTACGACAGGGGGAGACCCAGTACTTC
TRBV29-1	.	.	TRBJ2-3	CSVPGSGHTDTQYF	TGCAGCGTTCCAGGGAGCGGGCACACAGATACGCAGTATTTT
TRBV15	.	.	TRBJ1-5	CATSLQTGPPQHF	TGTGCCACCAGCTTGCAAACAGGGCCCCCCCAGCATTTT
TRBV20-1	.	.	TRBJ1-1	CSARDYTERLNTEAFF	TGCAGTGCTAGAGATTATACCGAAAGACTGAACACTGAAGCTTTCTTT
TRBV12-3/TRBV12-4	TRBD1	.	TRBJ1-2	CASSLRDSDNYGYTF	TGTGCCAGCAGTCTAAGGGACAGTGATAACTATGGCTACACCTTC
TRBV4-3	.	.	TRBJ1-6	CASSQGGGSGNSPLHF	TGCGCCAGCAGCCAAGGGGGTGGGTCGGGCAATTCACCCCTCCACTTT
TRBV28	.	.	TRBJ1-1	CASSLISRSEAFF	TGTGCCAGCAGTTTAATATCACGGAGTGAAGCTTTCTTT
TRBV7-6	.	few	TRBJ2-2	CASSLEANRGGTGELFF	TGTGCCAGCAGCTTAGAAGCAAACAGGGGGGGGACCGGGGAGCTGTTTTTT
TRBV6-2/TRBV6-3	TRBD1	.	TRBJ2-2	CASSYQGAGTGELFF	TGTGCCAGCAGTTACCAGGGGGCCGGCACCGGGGAGCTGTTTTTT
TRBV15	TRBD1	.	TRBJ1-1	CATSRNTGGTEAFF	TGTGCCACCAGCAGAAATACAGGGGGGACTGAAGCTTTCTTT
TRBV29-1	.	.	TRBJ2-3	CSVQPSARDTQYF	TGCAGCGTTCAACCGTCGGCCAGGGATACGCAGTATTTT
TRBV28	.	many	TRBJ1-5	CASSLSGQPQHF	TGTGCCAGCAGTTTATCCGGTCAGCCCCAGCATTTT
TRBV7-3	TRBD2	few	TRBJ2-3	CASSPKSTSGGGGDTQYF	TGTGCCAGCAGCCCGAAATCGACTAGCGGGGGAGGAGGGGATACGCAGTATTTT
TRBV7-3	.	.	TRBJ1-6	CASSSGVGSPLHF	TGTGCCAGCAGCTCAGGGGTCGGATCACCCCTCCACTTT
TRBV7-2	.	few	TRBJ2-1	CASSLISVVDEQFF	TGTGCCAGCAGCTTAATAAGCGTGGTCGATGAGCAGTTCTTC
TRBV4-2	TRBD1	.	TRBJ1-2	CASSQVGQGNKGNYGYTF	TGTGCCAGCAGCCAAGTGGGACAGGGGAATAAGGGGAACTATGGCTACACCTTC
TRBV2	TRBD2	few	TRBJ2-7	CASSVGTSVYEQYF	TGTGCCAGCAGTGTAGGGACTAGCGTTTACGAGCAGTACTTC
TRBV7-2	.	few	TRBJ2-5	CASSLGGSETQYF	TGTGCCAGCAGCTTAGGGGGCTCGGAGACCCAGTACTTC
TRBV20-1	.	few	TRBJ1-1	CSARDWREDTEAFF	TGCAGTGCTAGAGATTGGAGGGAGGACACTGAAGCTTTCTTT
TRBV7-7	.	.	TRBJ2-1	CASSSDSSNEQFF	TGTGCTAGCAGCTCTGACAGTAGCAATGAGCAGTTCTTC
TRBV6-5	.	.	TRBJ1-2	CASKRDPEANYGYTF	TGTGCCTCCAAACGGGACCCCGAGGCTAACTATGGCTACACCTTC
TRBV13	.	few	TRBJ2-5	CASSWSPTTQYF	TGTGCCAGCAGCTGGAGCCCTACGACCCAGTACTTC
TRBV7-9	TRBD2	.	TRBJ2-5	CASRAGTSGTTRATQYF	TGTGCCAGCAGAGCCGGGACTAGCGGGACGACAAGGGCGACCCAGTACTTC
TRBV6-5	.	.	TRBJ2-1	CASSYSLLASYNEQFF	TGTGCCAGCAGTTACTCCCTACTAGCCTCCTACAATGAGCAGTTCTTC
TRBV6-4	.	few	TRBJ1-5	CASSLDGNSNQPQHF	TGTGCCAGCAGTTTAGACGGAAATAGCAATCAGCCCCAGCATTTT
TRBV20-1	TRBD1	many	TRBJ1-1	CSASRDRTQAFF	TGCAGTGCTAGTAGGGACAGGACCCAAGCCTTCTTT
TRBV29-1	.	few	TRBJ1-3	CSVRGLGNTIYF	TGCAGCGTTCGAGGTCTTGGAAACACCATATATTTT
TRBV7-2	.	.	TRBJ2-1	CASSPGMGGSYNEQFF	TGTGCCAGCAGCCCAGGGATGGGGGGCTCGTACAATGAGCAGTTCTTC